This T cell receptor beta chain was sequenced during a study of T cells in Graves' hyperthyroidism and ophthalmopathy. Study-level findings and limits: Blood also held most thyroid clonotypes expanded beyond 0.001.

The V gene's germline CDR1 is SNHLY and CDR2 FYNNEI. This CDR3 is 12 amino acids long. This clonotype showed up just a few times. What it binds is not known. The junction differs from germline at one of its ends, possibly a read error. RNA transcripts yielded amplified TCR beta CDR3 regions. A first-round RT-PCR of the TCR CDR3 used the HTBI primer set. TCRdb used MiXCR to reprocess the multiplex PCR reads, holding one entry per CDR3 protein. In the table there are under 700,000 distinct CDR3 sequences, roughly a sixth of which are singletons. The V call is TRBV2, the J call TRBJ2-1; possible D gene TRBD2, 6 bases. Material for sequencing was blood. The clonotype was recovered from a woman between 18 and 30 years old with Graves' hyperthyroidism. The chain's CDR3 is CASSESRGTFLF. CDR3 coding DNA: TGTGCCAGCAGTGAAAGTCGGGGGACTTTTCTCTTC.